Below, one TCR beta chain is given with its context. Per the germline V gene, CDR1 is MNHEY and CDR2 is SVGAGI. The CDR3 is made up of 14 amino acids. V was cut by 8 bases and J by 6 bases, with 16 bases left in between. These data are taken from a study of blood T cell repertoires in COVID-19. Study overall: The United States, Italy and Spain supplied acute and convalescent COVID-19 samples. From T cells, B-cell-depleted T cells, or PBMCs came the material, which was cDNA or gDNA.

Original handling: Nucleated cell counts were estimated from reference gene primer amplification. Using immunoSEQ multiplex PCR, the repertoire was profiled, and TCRdb retains in-frame clones only, with some absent. V, J and clone size reflect that table, while D and trimming were determined from the DNA. The sample includes about 170,000 clones, just under 85% of them seen just once. The V gene is TRBV6-5, the J gene TRBJ2-2, with unresolved D. The sample taken for sequencing was peripheral blood. This TCR was sampled from a man in his forties or fifties who had recovered from COVID-19. The CDR3 is CASARAWSPGELFF. The CDR3 region has the DNA TGTGCCAGCGCTCGAGCCTGGTCTCCCGGGGAGCTGTTTTTT.